This TCR beta chain was documented in a study of CD8+ T cells in alopecia areata. There are 14 residues in the CDR3. Looked up from germline, CDR1 is SGHDN and CDR2 is FVKESK. V shed 1 base and J 7 bases; nucleotides not matched to a gene: 4. Whole-study findings and limits: Relative to mice, TCR sharing across patients was less clear, a difference possibly HLA-related. Among the cells sequenced in scalp samples are also the resident alphabeta T cells of normal skin.

CD4+ and CD8+ T cells were sorted from PBMCs. Isolated RNA was reverse transcribed into cDNA used as the sequencing template. Measured with immunoSEQ multiplex PCR; TCRdb has only the in-frame clones, and not every one. This sample carries approximately 150,000 clones, over 70% of them seen once, and the ten largest clones take more than 12%. To note about this clone: Its antigen is not identified.

The clonotype was recovered from a human donor with alopecia areata. J is TRBJ1-1 and V is TRBV14, with 9 bases identical to TRBD1. The input for sequencing was CD8+ T cells sorted from blood, taken at week 0. The CDR3 DNA sequence: TGTGCCAGCAGCCAAGGTTGGACAGGGGTTGAAGCTTTCTTT. Translation gives CASSQGWTGVEAFF.